A single TCR beta chain is shown here with its context. Trimming removed 2 bases from V and 0 bases from J, with 9 bases in between. The length of the CDR3 is 15 residues. Germline CDR1 and CDR2: SGHDT and YYEEEE. TCRdb re-analysed the 5' RACE reads in MiXCR, keeping a single row per CDR3 protein. The data show 400,000 to 500,000 distinct CDR3 sequences, more than 20% seen once. The data are from a study of T-cell memory formation after mild COVID-19. The rearrangement uses TRBV5-6 and TRBJ2-4; a possible D gene is TRBD1 (6 bases). This clonotype was obtained from an adult woman who had mild COVID-19 (a few samples of this study predate the infection). Cell type and time point are not known. The sample comprised PBMCs or a T cell subset sorted from them (not recorded which). Written as DNA, the CDR3 is TGTGCCAGCAGCTTCGACAGGCAAGCCAAAAACATTCAGTACTTC. Translated: CASSFDRQAKNIQYF.